This T cell receptor (beta chain) was sequenced for a study of blood T cell repertoires in COVID-19. Authors' methods: Estimation of nucleated cell counts was performed using reference gene primer amplification. Data came from immunoSEQ multiplex PCR; TCRdb stores just in-frame clones and leaves some out. V and J calls and clone size are given by that table; D and trimming were obtained from the DNA. The sample yields hundreds of thousands of clones, 85% seen once. Germline V gene data show CDR1 as SGHTS and CDR2 as YDEGEE. The ends were cut back, 4 bases at V and 0 bases at J, with 14 bases in the middle. The CDR3 has 16 amino acids.

This sequence joins TRBV5-8 and TRBJ1-3, with unresolved D. Sequenced input: peripheral blood. The TCR was taken from a woman aged 50 to 60 with active or convalescent COVID-19. The DNA of the CDR3 is TGTGCCAGCAGCCCCCGAAAAACAGTCTCTGGAAACACCATATATTTT. It is translated as CASSPRKTVSGNTIYF. Full variable domain (missing parts from reference TRBV5-8 and TRBJ1-3): EAGVTQSPTHLIKTRGQQATLRCSPISGHTSVYWYQQALGLGLQFLLWYDEGEERNRGNFPPRFSGRQFPNYSSELNVNALELEDSALYLCASSPRKTVSGNTIYFGEGSWLTVV.